This T cell receptor beta chain comes out of a study of T cells in Graves' hyperthyroidism and ophthalmopathy. Study results and limitations: The model's output predicted ophthalmopathy at a median of approximately 6.5 months prior to onset. Most expanded thyroid clonotypes above 0.001 also appeared in blood.

With 5 bases removed from V and 0 bases from J, the gap between germline ends came to 13 bases. The length of the CDR3 is 15 residues. The germline gives CDR1 MNHEY, CDR2 SMNVEV (reference sequence). RNA transcripts yielded amplified TCR beta CDR3 regions. An initial round of RT-PCR targeting the TCR CDR3 relied on the HTBI primer set. TCRdb re-called the multiplex PCR reads with MiXCR, one entry per CDR3 protein. The profile shows a few hundred thousand distinct CDR3 sequences, more than 20% of them singletons. Newly diagnosed hyperthyroidism, duration under 2 months, in patients aged 18 to 65. Diagnoses used clinical symptoms, serum thyroxine and TRAb, thyroid ultrasound and orbital computed tomography. This clonotype was counted at least ten times. Its antigen is not identified.

The chain links TRBV27 to TRBJ1-1; D gene ambiguous. This receptor was taken from a young man with Graves' hyperthyroidism. The specimen sequenced was blood. The CDR3 nucleotides read TGTGCCAGCAGTCTCCTGGGCGCTTTGAACACTGAAGCTTTCTTT. Protein: CASSLLGALNTEAFF.